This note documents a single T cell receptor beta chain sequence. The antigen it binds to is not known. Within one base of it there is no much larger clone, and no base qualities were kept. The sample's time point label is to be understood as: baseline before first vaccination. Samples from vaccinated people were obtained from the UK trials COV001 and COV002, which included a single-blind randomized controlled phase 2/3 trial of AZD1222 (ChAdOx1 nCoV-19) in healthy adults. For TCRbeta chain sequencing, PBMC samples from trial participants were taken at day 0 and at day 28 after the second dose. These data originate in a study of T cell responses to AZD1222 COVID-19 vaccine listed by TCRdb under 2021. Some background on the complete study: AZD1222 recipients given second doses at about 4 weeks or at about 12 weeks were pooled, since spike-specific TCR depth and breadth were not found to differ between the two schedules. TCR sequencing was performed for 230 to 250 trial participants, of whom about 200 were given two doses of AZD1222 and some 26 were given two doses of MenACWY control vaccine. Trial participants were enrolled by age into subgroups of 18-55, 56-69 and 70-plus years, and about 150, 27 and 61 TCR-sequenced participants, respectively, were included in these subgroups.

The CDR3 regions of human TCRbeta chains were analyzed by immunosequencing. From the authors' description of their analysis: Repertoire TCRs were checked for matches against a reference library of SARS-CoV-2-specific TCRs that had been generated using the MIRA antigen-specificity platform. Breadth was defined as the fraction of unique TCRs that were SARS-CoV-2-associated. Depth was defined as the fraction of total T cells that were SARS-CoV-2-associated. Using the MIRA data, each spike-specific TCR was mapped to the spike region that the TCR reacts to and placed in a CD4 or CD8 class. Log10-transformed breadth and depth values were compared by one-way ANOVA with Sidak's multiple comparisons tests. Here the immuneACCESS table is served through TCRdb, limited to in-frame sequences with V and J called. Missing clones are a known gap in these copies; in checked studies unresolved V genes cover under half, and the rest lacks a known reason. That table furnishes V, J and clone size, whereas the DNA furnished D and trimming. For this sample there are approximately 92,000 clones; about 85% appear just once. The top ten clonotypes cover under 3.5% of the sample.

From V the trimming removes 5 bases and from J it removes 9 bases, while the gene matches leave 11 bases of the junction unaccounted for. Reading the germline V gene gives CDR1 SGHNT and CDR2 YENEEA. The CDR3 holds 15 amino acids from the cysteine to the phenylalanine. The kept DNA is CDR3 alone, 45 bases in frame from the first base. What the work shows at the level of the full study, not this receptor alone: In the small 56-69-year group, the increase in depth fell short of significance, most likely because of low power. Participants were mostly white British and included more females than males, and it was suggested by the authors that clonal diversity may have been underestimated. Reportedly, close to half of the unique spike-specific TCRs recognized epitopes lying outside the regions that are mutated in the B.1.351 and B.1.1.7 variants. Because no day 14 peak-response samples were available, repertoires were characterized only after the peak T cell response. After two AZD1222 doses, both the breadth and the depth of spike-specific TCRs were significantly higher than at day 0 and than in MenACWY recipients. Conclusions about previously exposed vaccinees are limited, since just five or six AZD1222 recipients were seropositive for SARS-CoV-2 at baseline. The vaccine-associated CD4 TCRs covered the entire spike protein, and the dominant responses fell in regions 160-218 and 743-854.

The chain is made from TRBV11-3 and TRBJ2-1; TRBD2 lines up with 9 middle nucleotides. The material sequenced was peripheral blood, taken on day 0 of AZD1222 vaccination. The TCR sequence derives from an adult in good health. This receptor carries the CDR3 CASSLLAGVSIEQFF. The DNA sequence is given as TGTGCCAGCAGCCTGTTAGCGGGAGTCTCCATTGAGCAGTTCTTC.